These T cell receptor beta chains were read from a single sample in a study of T-cell reconstitution after alpha-beta-depleted transplantation in children. TCRdb analysed the PCR reads with MiXCR anew, one entry per CDR3 protein. The table lists about 90,000 distinct CDR3 sequences, 15% to 17% of them singletons. The sequences come from PBMCs, mostly from graft donor cells, collected 180 days after TCRalphabeta/CD19-depleted stem cell transplant. The receptors here all came from a male patient aged 2 to 9 who had a stem cell transplant for acute lymphoblastic leukemia, so the T cells may come from the graft donor. CDR3s include the opening cysteine and the closing phenylalanine or tryptophan. A D gene is named only where the DNA matches it firmly. Expanded clones are given a class, and other clones once, few, many or no size at all.

V gene: TRBV10-1
CDR3 length: 17
J gene: TRBJ2-3
clone size: .
D gene: .
CDR3 protein: CASSESWAGNPTDTQYF
CDR3 DNA: TGCGCCAGCAGTGAGTCCTGGGCGGGCAACCCCACAGATACGCAGTATTTT

V gene: TRBV6-4
CDR3 length: 14
J gene: TRBJ1-2
clone size: many
D gene: .
CDR3 protein: CASSQQGIGYGYTF
CDR3 DNA: TGTGCCAGCAGTCAACAGGGAATTGGATATGGCTACACCTTC

V gene: TRBV7-2
CDR3 length: 12
J gene: TRBJ2-7
clone size: .
D gene: .
CDR3 protein: CASSSFLYEQYF
CDR3 DNA: TGTGCCAGCAGCTCGTTCCTTTACGAGCAGTACTTC

V gene: TRBV4-2
CDR3 length: 14
J gene: TRBJ1-2
clone size: few
D gene: .
CDR3 protein: CASSYSRESYGYTF
CDR3 DNA: TGTGCCAGCAGCTATAGCAGGGAATCCTATGGCTACACCTTC

V gene: TRBV7-9
CDR3 length: 17
J gene: TRBJ2-3
clone size: .
D gene: .
CDR3 protein: CASTRGQAGTSTDTQYF
CDR3 DNA: TGTGCCAGCACCCGAGGTCAGGCGGGGACTAGCACAGATACGCAGTATTTT

V gene: TRBV7-9
CDR3 length: 15
J gene: TRBJ1-2
clone size: many
D gene: .
CDR3 protein: CASSLVGEPNYGYTF
CDR3 DNA: TGTGCCAGCAGCTTAGTAGGCGAACCTAACTATGGCTACACCTTC

V gene: TRBV4-3
CDR3 length: 18
J gene: TRBJ1-5
clone size: few
D gene: .
CDR3 protein: CASSQEKLGHNSNQPQHF
CDR3 DNA: TGCGCCAGCAGCCAAGAGAAGCTCGGACACAATAGCAATCAGCCCCAGCATTTT

V gene: TRBV12-3/TRBV12-4
CDR3 length: 14
J gene: TRBJ1-1
clone size: .
D gene: .
CDR3 protein: CASSSGGMDTEAFF
CDR3 DNA: TGTGCCAGCAGTTCGGGGGGGATGGACACTGAAGCTTTCTTT

V gene: TRBV11-1
CDR3 length: 18
J gene: TRBJ2-5
clone size: .
D gene: TRBD2
CDR3 protein: CASSTPGLAGGRKETQYF
CDR3 DNA: TGTGCCAGCAGTACGCCGGGACTAGCGGGGGGTCGGAAAGAGACCCAGTACTTC

V gene: TRBV7-9
CDR3 length: 13
J gene: TRBJ2-1
clone size: .
D gene: .
CDR3 protein: CASSHRQFNEQFF
CDR3 DNA: TGTGCCAGCAGCCATAGACAGTTCAATGAGCAGTTCTTC

V gene: TRBV7-8
CDR3 length: 13
J gene: TRBJ1-5
clone size: .
D gene: .
CDR3 protein: CANSLAARQPQHF
CDR3 DNA: TGTGCCAACAGCTTAGCGGCGAGGCAGCCCCAGCATTTT

V gene: TRBV7-8
CDR3 length: 14
J gene: TRBJ2-7
clone size: few
D gene: TRBD1
CDR3 protein: CASRGQGTTYEQYF
CDR3 DNA: TGTGCCAGCAGGGGACAGGGAACGACCTACGAGCAGTACTTC

V gene: TRBV7-2
CDR3 length: 13
J gene: TRBJ1-1
clone size: few
D gene: .
CDR3 protein: CASSAGWATEAFF
CDR3 DNA: TGTGCCAGCAGCGCAGGGTGGGCCACTGAAGCTTTCTTT

V gene: TRBV11-2
CDR3 length: 17
J gene: TRBJ2-7
clone size: .
D gene: .
CDR3 protein: CASSFSVIWPVSYEQYF
CDR3 DNA: TGTGCCAGCAGCTTCTCAGTCATTTGGCCTGTCTCCTACGAGCAGTACTTC

V gene: TRBV15
CDR3 length: 20
J gene: TRBJ2-2
clone size: few
D gene: TRBD1
CDR3 protein: CATSRDQWLRDRVNTGELFF
CDR3 DNA: TGTGCCACCAGCAGAGATCAGTGGCTCCGGGACAGGGTCAACACCGGGGAGCTGTTTTTT

V gene: TRBV10-3
CDR3 length: 12
J gene: TRBJ1-1
clone size: .
D gene: .
CDR3 protein: CAIAGVETEAFF
CDR3 DNA: TGTGCCATCGCCGGGGTCGAGACTGAAGCTTTCTTT

V gene: TRBV4-2
CDR3 length: 14
J gene: TRBJ2-3
clone size: .
D gene: .
CDR3 protein: CASSHLAAQDTQYF
CDR3 DNA: TGTGCCAGCAGCCATCTAGCAGCCCAAGATACGCAGTATTTT

V gene: TRBV5-1
CDR3 length: 14
J gene: TRBJ2-1
clone size: .
D gene: .
CDR3 protein: CASSLIARYNEQFF
CDR3 DNA: TGCGCCAGCAGCTTAATAGCCCGTTACAATGAGCAGTTCTTC

V gene: TRBV20-1
CDR3 length: 13
J gene: TRBJ1-5
clone size: few
D gene: .
CDR3 protein: CSFTGTRDQPQHF
CDR3 DNA: TGCAGTTTTACAGGGACTAGGGATCAGCCCCAGCATTTT

V gene: TRBV7-9
CDR3 length: 9
J gene: TRBJ1-2
clone size: .
D gene: .
CDR3 protein: CAVEWGYTF
CDR3 DNA: TGTGCCGTTGAGTGGGGCTACACCTTC

V gene: TRBV9
CDR3 length: 14
J gene: TRBJ2-7
clone size: .
D gene: TRBD1
CDR3 protein: CASSADRGGYEQYF
CDR3 DNA: TGTGCCAGCAGCGCGGACAGGGGGGGCTACGAGCAGTACTTC

V gene: TRBV29-1
CDR3 length: 15
J gene: TRBJ1-2
clone size: many
D gene: .
CDR3 protein: CSVDRNGKGYYGYTF
CDR3 DNA: TGCAGCGTTGACAGGAATGGGAAAGGGTACTATGGCTACACCTTC

V gene: TRBV7-9
CDR3 length: 15
J gene: TRBJ2-5
clone size: once
D gene: TRBD2
CDR3 protein: CASSDLAGSQETQYF
CDR3 DNA: TGTGCCAGCTCGGATCTAGCGGGATCACAAGAGACCCAGTACTTC

V gene: TRBV7-2
CDR3 length: 13
J gene: TRBJ1-2
clone size: few
D gene: .
CDR3 protein: CASSRDINYGYTF
CDR3 DNA: TGTGCCAGCAGCCGGGACATTAACTATGGCTACACCTTC

V gene: TRBV20-1
CDR3 length: 14
J gene: TRBJ2-7
clone size: many
D gene: TRBD2
CDR3 protein: CSATRLAIGYEQYF
CDR3 DNA: TGCAGTGCCACAAGACTAGCGATTGGATACGAGCAGTACTTC

V gene: TRBV20-1
CDR3 length: 15
J gene: TRBJ2-1
clone size: .
D gene: .
CDR3 protein: CSVSPLERLTMQQFF
CDR3 DNA: TGCAGTGTTAGCCCCCTCGAGAGGTTAACAATGCAGCAGTTCTTC

V gene: TRBV19
CDR3 length: 12
J gene: TRBJ2-7
clone size: once
D gene: .
CDR3 protein: CASSMKGDEQYF
CDR3 DNA: TGTGCCAGTAGTATGAAGGGGGATGAGCAGTACTTC

V gene: TRBV6-5
CDR3 length: 17
J gene: TRBJ2-2
clone size: .
D gene: .
CDR3 protein: CASSFHYGTPNTGELFF
CDR3 DNA: TGTGCCAGCAGTTTCCATTACGGGACACCTAACACCGGGGAGCTGTTTTTT

V gene: TRBV5-2
CDR3 length: 13
J gene: TRBJ1-2
clone size: .
D gene: .
CDR3 protein: CARAPGGAYGYTF
CDR3 DNA: TGTGCCAGGGCCCCGGGGGGAGCCTATGGCTACACCTTC

V gene: TRBV7-8
CDR3 length: 14
J gene: TRBJ2-2
clone size: few
D gene: .
CDR3 protein: CASSFISRTGELFF
CDR3 DNA: TGTGCCAGCAGCTTCATCAGTAGGACCGGGGAGCTGTTTTTT

V gene: TRBV2
CDR3 length: 16
J gene: TRBJ1-5
clone size: .
D gene: .
CDR3 protein: CASSPGTEYSNQPQHF
CDR3 DNA: TGTGCCAGCAGCCCGGGGACGGAATATAGCAATCAGCCCCAGCATTTT

V gene: TRBV20-1
CDR3 length: 12
J gene: TRBJ2-1
clone size: few
D gene: .
CDR3 protein: CSATAASREQFF
CDR3 DNA: TGCAGTGCTACAGCGGCTAGCCGTGAGCAGTTCTTC

V gene: TRBV12-3/TRBV12-4
CDR3 length: 14
J gene: TRBJ2-1
clone size: .
D gene: .
CDR3 protein: CASSLDSSYNEQFF
CDR3 DNA: TGTGCCAGCAGCCTGGACAGCTCCTACAATGAGCAGTTCTTC

V gene: TRBV7-8
CDR3 length: 11
J gene: TRBJ1-2
clone size: few
D gene: .
CDR3 protein: CASSNQGGYTF
CDR3 DNA: TGTGCCAGCAGTAACCAGGGTGGCTACACCTTC

V gene: TRBV27
CDR3 length: 14
J gene: TRBJ1-4
clone size: once
D gene: TRBD1
CDR3 protein: CASSNRGPGEKLFF
CDR3 DNA: TGTGCCAGCAGCAACAGGGGGCCGGGGGAAAAACTGTTTTTT

V gene: TRBV6-1
CDR3 length: 19
J gene: TRBJ2-2
clone size: few
D gene: TRBD2
CDR3 protein: CASLAIPGLAGAHTGELFF
CDR3 DNA: TGTGCCAGCCTTGCTATCCCGGGACTAGCGGGGGCACACACCGGGGAGCTGTTTTTT

V gene: TRBV20-1
CDR3 length: 12
J gene: TRBJ2-3
clone size: few
D gene: .
CDR3 protein: CSAGEGTDTQYF
CDR3 DNA: TGCAGTGCGGGTGAGGGAACGGATACGCAGTATTTT

V gene: TRBV6-5
CDR3 length: 16
J gene: TRBJ2-2
clone size: few
D gene: .
CDR3 protein: CASSYSSGRGTGELFF
CDR3 DNA: TGTGCCAGCAGTTACTCCTCGGGACGGGGAACCGGGGAGCTGTTTTTT

V gene: TRBV7-6
CDR3 length: 15
J gene: TRBJ2-7
clone size: few
D gene: TRBD1
CDR3 protein: CASSLGETGSYEQYF
CDR3 DNA: TGTGCCAGCAGCTTAGGGGAGACAGGGTCCTACGAGCAGTACTTC

V gene: TRBV3-1
CDR3 length: 17
J gene: TRBJ2-3
clone size: .
D gene: .
CDR3 protein: CASSHTHPRGNTDTQYF
CDR3 DNA: TGTGCCAGCAGCCATACCCACCCGCGGGGCAACACAGATACGCAGTATTTT

V gene: TRBV20-1
CDR3 length: 14
J gene: TRBJ2-1
clone size: .
D gene: TRBD1
CDR3 protein: CSASRTGVGNEQFF
CDR3 DNA: TGCAGTGCTAGCCGAACAGGGGTAGGGAATGAGCAGTTCTTC

V gene: TRBV11-1
CDR3 length: 17
J gene: TRBJ2-2
clone size: .
D gene: .
CDR3 protein: CASSLFAGGPNTGELFF
CDR3 DNA: TGTGCCAGCAGCTTATTTGCCGGGGGGCCGAACACCGGGGAGCTGTTTTTT

V gene: TRBV27
CDR3 length: 16
J gene: TRBJ2-1
clone size: .
D gene: TRBD2
CDR3 protein: CASMERGGRFSDEQFF
CDR3 DNA: TGTGCCAGCATGGAGCGGGGGGGCCGGTTTAGCGATGAGCAGTTCTTC

V gene: TRBV5-1
CDR3 length: 15
J gene: TRBJ2-3
clone size: .
D gene: TRBD2
CDR3 protein: CASGGLAGGTDTQYF
CDR3 DNA: TGCGCCAGCGGAGGGCTAGCGGGGGGAACAGATACGCAGTATTTT

V gene: TRBV7-2
CDR3 length: 10
J gene: TRBJ2-2
clone size: .
D gene: .
CDR3 protein: CASSSGELFF
CDR3 DNA: TGTGCCAGCAGCTCCGGGGAGCTGTTTTTT

V gene: TRBV5-1
CDR3 length: 15
J gene: TRBJ2-1
clone size: few
D gene: .
CDR3 protein: CASSHSPSSYNEQFF
CDR3 DNA: TGCGCCAGCAGCCACAGCCCTAGCTCCTACAATGAGCAGTTCTTC

V gene: TRBV19
CDR3 length: 16
J gene: TRBJ2-1
clone size: .
D gene: .
CDR3 protein: CASSILAGPGPREQFF
CDR3 DNA: TGTGCCAGTAGTATTCTCGCCGGACCAGGGCCCAGGGAGCAGTTCTTC

V gene: TRBV4-3
CDR3 length: 14
J gene: TRBJ2-3
clone size: few
D gene: .
CDR3 protein: CASSQSRVTDTQYF
CDR3 DNA: TGCGCCAGCAGCCAATCCAGGGTCACAGATACGCAGTATTTT

V gene: TRBV6-2/TRBV6-3
CDR3 length: 15
J gene: TRBJ1-2
clone size: few
D gene: TRBD1
CDR3 protein: CASSWGEGGVYGYTF
CDR3 DNA: TGTGCCAGCAGTTGGGGAGAAGGGGGCGTCTATGGCTACACCTTC

V gene: TRBV6-1
CDR3 length: 16
J gene: TRBJ1-2
clone size: .
D gene: .
CDR3 protein: CASSLLSRQTNYGYTF
CDR3 DNA: TGTGCCAGCAGTCTCCTTTCACGACAGACTAACTATGGCTACACCTTC

V gene: TRBV27
CDR3 length: 16
J gene: TRBJ2-1
clone size: .
D gene: TRBD1
CDR3 protein: CASRKPGQGRLNEQFF
CDR3 DNA: TGTGCCAGCAGGAAACCGGGACAGGGCCGCTTGAATGAGCAGTTCTTC

V gene: TRBV7-2
CDR3 length: 13
J gene: TRBJ2-7
clone size: few
D gene: .
CDR3 protein: CASSLARAAEQYF
CDR3 DNA: TGTGCCAGCAGCTTAGCGCGGGCGGCGGAGCAGTACTTC

V gene: TRBV10-3
CDR3 length: 15
J gene: TRBJ1-2
clone size: many
D gene: .
CDR3 protein: CAIRPSGRERYGYTF
CDR3 DNA: TGTGCCATCAGGCCCTCCGGACGGGAGAGGTATGGCTACACCTTC

V gene: TRBV4-3
CDR3 length: 15
J gene: TRBJ1-4
clone size: .
D gene: TRBD1
CDR3 protein: CASSQDQGATEKLFF
CDR3 DNA: TGCGCCAGCAGCCAAGATCAGGGGGCGACTGAAAAACTGTTTTTT

V gene: TRBV5-5
CDR3 length: 13
J gene: TRBJ2-1
clone size: few
D gene: .
CDR3 protein: CASSSSDYNEQFF
CDR3 DNA: TGTGCCAGCAGCTCCTCGGACTACAATGAGCAGTTCTTC